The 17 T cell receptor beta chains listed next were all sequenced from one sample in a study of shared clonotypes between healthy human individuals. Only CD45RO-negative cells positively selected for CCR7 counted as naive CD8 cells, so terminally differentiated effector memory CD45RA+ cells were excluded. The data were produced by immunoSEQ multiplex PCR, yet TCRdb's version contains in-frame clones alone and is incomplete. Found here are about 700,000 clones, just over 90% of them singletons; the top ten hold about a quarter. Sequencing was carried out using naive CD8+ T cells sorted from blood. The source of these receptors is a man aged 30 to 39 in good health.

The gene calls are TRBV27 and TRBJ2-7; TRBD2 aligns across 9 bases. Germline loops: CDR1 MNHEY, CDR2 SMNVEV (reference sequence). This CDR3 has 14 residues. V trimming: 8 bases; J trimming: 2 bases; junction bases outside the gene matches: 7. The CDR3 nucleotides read TGTGCCAGCGGATTTAGCGGGAGTCCCTACGAGCAGTACTTC. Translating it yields CASGFSGSPYEQYF.

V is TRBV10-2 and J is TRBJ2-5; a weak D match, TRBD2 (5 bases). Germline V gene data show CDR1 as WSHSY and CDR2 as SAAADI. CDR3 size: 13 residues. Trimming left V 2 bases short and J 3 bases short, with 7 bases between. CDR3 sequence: CASSERREETQYF. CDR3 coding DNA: TGCGCCAGCAGTGAGAGGCGGGAAGAGACCCAGTACTTC.

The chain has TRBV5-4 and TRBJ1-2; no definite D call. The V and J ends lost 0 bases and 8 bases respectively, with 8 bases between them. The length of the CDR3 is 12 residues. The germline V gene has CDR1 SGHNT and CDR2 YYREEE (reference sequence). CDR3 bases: TGTGCCAGCAGCTTGGACGGGAAAGGCTACACCTTC. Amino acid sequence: CASSLDGKGYTF.

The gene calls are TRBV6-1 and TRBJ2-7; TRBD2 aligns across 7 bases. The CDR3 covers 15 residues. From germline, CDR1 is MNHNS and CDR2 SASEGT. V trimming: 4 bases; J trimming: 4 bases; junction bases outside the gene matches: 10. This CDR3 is CASSGGGGSEYEQYF. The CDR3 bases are TGTGCCAGCAGTGGGGGGGGTGGATCTGAATACGAGCAGTACTTC.

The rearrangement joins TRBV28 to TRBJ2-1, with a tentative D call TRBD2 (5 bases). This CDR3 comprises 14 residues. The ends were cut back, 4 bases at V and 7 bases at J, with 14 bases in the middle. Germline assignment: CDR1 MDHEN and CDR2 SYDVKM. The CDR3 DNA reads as TGTGCCAGCAGTTCCCGAGGGTTGGCGAATGAGCAGTTCTTC. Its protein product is CASSSRGLANEQFF.

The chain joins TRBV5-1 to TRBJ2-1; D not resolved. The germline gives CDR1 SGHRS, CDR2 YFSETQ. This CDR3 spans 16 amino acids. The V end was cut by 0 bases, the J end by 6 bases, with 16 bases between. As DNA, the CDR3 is TGCGCCAGCAGCTTGGTACGGGCCGATACCGCCAATGAGCAGTTCTTC. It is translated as CASSLVRADTANEQFF.

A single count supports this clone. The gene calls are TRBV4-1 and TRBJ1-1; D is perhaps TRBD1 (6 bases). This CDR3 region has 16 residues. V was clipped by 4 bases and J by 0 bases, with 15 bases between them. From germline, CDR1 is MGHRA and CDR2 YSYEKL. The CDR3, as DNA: TGCGCCAGCAGCCCTCGATACAGGGCTTTGAACACTGAAGCTTTCTTT. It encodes CASSPRYRALNTEAFF.

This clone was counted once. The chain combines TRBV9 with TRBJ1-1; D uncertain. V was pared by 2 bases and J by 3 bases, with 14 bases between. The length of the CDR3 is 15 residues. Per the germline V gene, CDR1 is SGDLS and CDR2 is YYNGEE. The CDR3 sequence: CASSVFGGHDTEAFF. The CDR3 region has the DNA TGTGCCAGCAGCGTGTTCGGTGGGCACGACACTGAAGCTTTCTTT.

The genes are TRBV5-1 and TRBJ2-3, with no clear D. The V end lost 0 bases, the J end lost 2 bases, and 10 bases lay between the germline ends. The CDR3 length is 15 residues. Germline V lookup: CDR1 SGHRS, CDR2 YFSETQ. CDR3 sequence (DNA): TGCGCCAGCAGCTTGGAGGAAACCCACACAGATACGCAGTATTTT. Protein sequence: CASSLEETHTDTQYF.

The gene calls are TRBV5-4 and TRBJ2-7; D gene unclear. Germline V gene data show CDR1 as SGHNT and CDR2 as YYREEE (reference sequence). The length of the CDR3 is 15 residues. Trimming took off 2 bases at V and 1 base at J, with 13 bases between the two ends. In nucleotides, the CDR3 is TGTGCCAGCAGCTTCCTCCCCGCAGGATCCTACGAGCAGTACTTC. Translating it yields CASSFLPAGSYEQYF. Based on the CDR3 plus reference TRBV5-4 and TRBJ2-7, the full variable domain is ETGVTQSPTHLIKTRGQQVTLRCSSQSGHNTVSWYQQALGQGPQFIFQYYREEENGRGNFPPRFSGLQFPNYSSELNVNALELDDSALYLCASSFLPAGSYEQYFGPGTRLTVT.

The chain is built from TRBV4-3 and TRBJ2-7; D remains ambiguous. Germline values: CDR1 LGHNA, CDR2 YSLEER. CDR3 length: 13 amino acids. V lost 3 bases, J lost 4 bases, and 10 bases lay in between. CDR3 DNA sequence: TGCGCCAGCAGCCACGGCAACAAATACGAGCAGTACTTC. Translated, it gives CASSHGNKYEQYF.

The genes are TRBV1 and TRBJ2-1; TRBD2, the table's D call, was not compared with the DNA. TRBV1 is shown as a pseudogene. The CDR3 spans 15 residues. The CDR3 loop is CTSSLLPTSYNEQFF. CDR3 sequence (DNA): TGCACCAGCAGCCTACTACCGACCTCCTACAATGAGCAGTTCTTC.

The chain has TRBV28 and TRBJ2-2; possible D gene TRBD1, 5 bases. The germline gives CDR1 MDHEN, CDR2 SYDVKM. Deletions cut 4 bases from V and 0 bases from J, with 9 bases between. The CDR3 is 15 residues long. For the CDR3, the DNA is TGTGCCAGCAGTTCGGACACCGCGAACACCGGGGAGCTGTTTTTT. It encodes CASSSDTANTGELFF.

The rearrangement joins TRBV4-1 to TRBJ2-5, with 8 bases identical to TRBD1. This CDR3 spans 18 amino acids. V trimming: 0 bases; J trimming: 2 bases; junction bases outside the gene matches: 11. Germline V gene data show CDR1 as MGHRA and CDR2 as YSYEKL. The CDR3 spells CASSQDRPPNRGQETQYF. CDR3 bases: TGCGCCAGCAGCCAAGATCGACCCCCTAACAGGGGGCAAGAGACCCAGTACTTC.

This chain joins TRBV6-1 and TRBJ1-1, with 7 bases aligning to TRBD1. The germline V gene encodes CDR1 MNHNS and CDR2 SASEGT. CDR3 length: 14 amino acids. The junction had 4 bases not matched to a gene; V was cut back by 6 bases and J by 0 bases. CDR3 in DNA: TGTGCCAGCAGGGACAGGTTAATGAACACTGAAGCTTTCTTT. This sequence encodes CASRDRLMNTEAFF.

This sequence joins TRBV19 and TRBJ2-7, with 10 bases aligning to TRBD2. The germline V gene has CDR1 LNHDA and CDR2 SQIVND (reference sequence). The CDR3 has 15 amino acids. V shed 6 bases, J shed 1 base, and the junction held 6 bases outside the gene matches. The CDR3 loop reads CASRDWTSGSYEQYF. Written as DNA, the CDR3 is TGTGCCAGTAGAGATTGGACTAGCGGATCCTACGAGCAGTACTTC.

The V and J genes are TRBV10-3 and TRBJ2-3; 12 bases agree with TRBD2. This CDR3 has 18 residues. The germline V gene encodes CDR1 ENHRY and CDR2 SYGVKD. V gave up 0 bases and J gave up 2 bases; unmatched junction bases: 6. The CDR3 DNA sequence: TGTGCCATCAGTGAGTCAGGGGCTAGCGGGAGGGTCACAGATACGCAGTATTTT. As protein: CAISESGASGRVTDTQYF.